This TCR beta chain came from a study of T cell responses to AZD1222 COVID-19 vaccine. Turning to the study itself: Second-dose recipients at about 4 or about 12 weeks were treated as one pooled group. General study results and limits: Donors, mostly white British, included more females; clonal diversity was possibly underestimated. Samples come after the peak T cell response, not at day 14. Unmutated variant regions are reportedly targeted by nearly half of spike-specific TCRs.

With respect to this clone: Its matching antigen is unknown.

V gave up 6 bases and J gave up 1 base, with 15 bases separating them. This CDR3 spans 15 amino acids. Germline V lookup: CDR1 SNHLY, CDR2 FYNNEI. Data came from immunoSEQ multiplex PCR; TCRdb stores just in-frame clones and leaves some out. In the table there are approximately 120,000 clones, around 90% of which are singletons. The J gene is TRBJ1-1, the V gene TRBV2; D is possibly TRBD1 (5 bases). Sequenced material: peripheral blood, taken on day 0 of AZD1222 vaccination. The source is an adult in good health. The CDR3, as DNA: TGTGCCAGCAGCCCGGGGGGTGCGGGGAACACTGAAGCTTTCTTT. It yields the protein CASSPGGAGNTEAFF.